The 27 T cell receptor beta chains reported below all come from one sample, sequenced in a study of blood T cell repertoires in COVID-19. Only in-frame clones appear in the TCRdb table, and some are missing; sequencing was by immunoSEQ multiplex PCR. This table has 250,000 or so clones, 89% appearing once. Source material: peripheral blood. Receptors originate from a woman aged 40 to 55 who had recovered from COVID-19.

The genes are TRBV10-1 and TRBJ1-1; 7 bases align to TRBD1. Germline loops: CDR1 WNHNN, CDR2 SYGVQD (reference sequence). CDR3 length: 14 amino acids. Trimming cost V 5 bases and J 8 bases; bases outside gene matches: 11. CDR3 loop: CASSKGRSGGEAFF. CDR3 bases: TGCGCCAGCAGTAAGGGACGATCAGGGGGGGAAGCTTTCTTT.

This chain connects TRBV6-5 to TRBJ1-1; TRBD1 is a possible D gene (5 bases). This CDR3 is built from 13 residues. CDR1 is MNHEY and CDR2 is SVGAGI in the germline V gene. Trimming stripped 6 bases from V and 4 bases from J, with 12 bases between. Here the CDR3 DNA reads TGTGCCAGCAGCCGCCCTAGGGGCACTGAAGCTTTCTTT. Protein sequence: CASSRPRGTEAFF.

The chain uses TRBV19 and TRBJ1-5; 7 nucleotides align to TRBD1. V was pared by 2 bases and J by 4 bases, with 2 bases of the junction left unmatched. Germline V CDR1 and CDR2: LNHDA, SQIVND (reference sequence). The CDR3 length is 14 residues. This chain's CDR3 is CASSIKGQNQPQHF. The CDR3 DNA follows: TGTGCCAGTAGTATAAAGGGACAGAATCAGCCCCAGCATTTT.

This sequence joins TRBV3-1 (or the pseudogene TRBV3-2) and TRBJ1-2; D ambiguous. Trimming stripped 1 base from V and 3 bases from J, with 6 bases between. This CDR3 region has 13 residues. Looked up from germline, CDR1 is LGHDT and CDR2 is YNNKEL (reference sequence). The CDR3 nucleotides read TGTGCCAGCAGCCAAGGTACGGACTATGGCTACACCTTC. Protein: CASSQGTDYGYTF.

CDR3 region: CASSLLETGDTEAFF. Here the CDR3 DNA reads TGTGCCAGCAGCCTGCTCGAGACAGGGGACACTGAAGCTTTCTTT. This chain joins TRBV7-8 and TRBJ1-1; 8 bases map to TRBD1. This CDR3 is built from 15 residues. V lost 5 bases to trimming and J lost 3 bases; unmatched junction nucleotides: 8. Germline CDR1 is SGHVS and CDR2 is FQNEAQ.

The chain links TRBV4-1 to TRBJ2-1, with 7 positions matching TRBD2. This CDR3 is built from 16 residues. V gave up 4 bases and J gave up 5 bases; unmatched junction bases: 11. CDR1 is MGHRA, CDR2 YSYEKL, per germline. The DNA for the CDR3 is TGCGCCAGCAGCCCCCTTCAAGGACTAGGGAACAATGAGCAGTTCTTC. Translating it yields CASSPLQGLGNNEQFF.

The chain is built from TRBV5-1 and TRBJ2-3; TRBD1 aligns across 7 bases. CDR1 SGHRS and CDR2 YFSETQ come from the germline V gene. Trimming at V came to 4 bases and at J to 3 bases, leaving 11 bases not matched to a gene. This CDR3 has 16 residues. The CDR3 loop reads CASSAGQDFSTDTQYF. The CDR3 DNA is TGCGCCAGCAGCGCCGGACAGGACTTTTCAACAGATACGCAGTATTTT.

The chain links TRBV7-9 to TRBJ2-7, with 9 bases aligning to TRBD1. CDR1 is SEHNR, CDR2 FQNEAQ, per germline (reference sequence). The CDR3 has 14 residues. V shed 5 bases, J shed 3 bases, and the junction held 5 bases outside the gene matches. The chain's CDR3 is CASSPGTGNYEQYF. In DNA, the CDR3 is TGTGCCAGCAGCCCCGGGACAGGGAACTACGAGCAGTACTTC.

The chain employs TRBV6-9 and TRBJ2-1; 10 nucleotides align to TRBD1. Trimming removed 0 bases from V and 5 bases from J; junction bases left unmatched: 10. CDR1 is MNHGY, CDR2 SVAAGI, per germline. The CDR3 is 18 amino acids. CDR3 amino acids: CASSYSTADRGQDNEQFF. DNA of the CDR3: TGTGCCAGCAGTTATTCCACAGCAGACAGGGGGCAGGACAATGAGCAGTTCTTC.

The rearrangement joins TRBV13 to TRBJ2-1, with 7 positions matching TRBD2. The germline gives CDR1 PRHDT, CDR2 FYEKMQ (reference sequence). The V and J ends lost 0 bases and 5 bases, in that order; junction bases with no gene match: 7. The CDR3 loop spans 16 amino acids. The CDR3 region has the DNA TGTGCCAGCAGCTTAGGCTTCGCGGGAGAGGACAATGAGCAGTTCTTC. Translation: CASSLGFAGEDNEQFF.

The V gene is TRBV6-5, the J gene TRBJ1-5; perhaps TRBD1 as D (5 bases). Between the trimmed V and J ends, which lost 8 bases and 7 bases, there was a span of 12 bases. The germline CDR1 and CDR2 sequences are MNHEY and SVGAGI. This CDR3 has 12 amino acids. Written as DNA, the CDR3 is TGTGCCAGCCACTGGAGGGGCCAGCCCCAGCATTTT. Encoded protein: CASHWRGQPQHF.

This rearrangement joins TRBV21-1 to TRBJ2-1; TRBD2 is the table's D call and was not checked against the DNA. TRBV21-1 is labeled a pseudogene. CDR3 size: 16 residues. In DNA, the CDR3 is TGTGCCAGCAGCTCAAGGACTAGCGCCTCCTACAATGAGCAGTTCTTC. Translating gives CASSSRTSASYNEQFF.

V is TRBV14 and J is TRBJ2-6, with TRBD1 matching 9 bases. After removal of 4 bases from V and 2 bases from J, the junction contained 6 bases not matched to a gene. The CDR3 sequence is 17 residues long. Per germline, CDR1 SGHDN and CDR2 FVKESK. The CDR3 here is CASSPRTGVAGANVLTF. CDR3 nucleotides: TGTGCCAGCAGCCCTCGGACAGGGGTTGCTGGGGCCAACGTCCTGACTTTC.

The chain is built from TRBV3-1 (or the pseudogene TRBV3-2) and TRBJ2-3; 10 nucleotides line up with TRBD1. Germline V gene data show CDR1 as LGHDT and CDR2 as YNNKEL (reference sequence). The V gene end was trimmed by 2 bases and the J gene end by 3 bases; junction bases not matched to a gene: 2. CDR3 length: 15 residues. The CDR3 here is CASSQPGQGTDTQYF. In DNA, the CDR3 is TGTGCCAGCAGCCAACCGGGACAGGGGACAGATACGCAGTATTTT.

The chain recombines TRBV19 with TRBJ1-5, with 7 nucleotides matching TRBD1. This CDR3 is built from 16 residues. The V gene's germline CDR1 is LNHDA and CDR2 SQIVND (reference sequence). The junction had 10 bases not matched to a gene; V was cut back by 4 bases and J by 4 bases. The CDR3 DNA reads as TGTGCCAGTAGTACGCCGGGACAGAGAAAAAATCAGCCCCAGCATTTT. This sequence encodes CASSTPGQRKNQPQHF.

This clone was observed a single time. CDR3 protein: CAIRRERPNEQYF. Here the CDR3 DNA reads TGTGCCATCCGCCGTGAGCGACCCAACGAGCAGTACTTC. V usage is TRBV2 and J usage is TRBJ2-7; D gene unclear. CDR1 and CDR2 (germline): SNHLY, FYNNEI. There are 13 residues in the CDR3. V was shortened by 10 bases and J by 5 bases, with 18 bases between the two germline ends.

This sequence joins TRBV7-9 and TRBJ2-1; D is undetermined. Trimming took 1 base from V and 0 from J, leaving 4 bases between them. Per the germline V gene, CDR1 is SEHNR and CDR2 is FQNEAQ (reference sequence). The CDR3 runs to 14 residues. Written as DNA, the CDR3 is TGTGCCAGCAGCTTAGACAGCTCCTACAATGAGCAGTTCTTC. Translating it yields CASSLDSSYNEQFF.

The rearrangement links TRBV7-3 to TRBJ1-2; 7 positions match TRBD1. V lost 0 bases, J lost 7 bases, and 2 bases stayed unmatched. Looked up from germline, CDR1 is SGHTA and CDR2 is FQGTGA. The CDR3 runs 13 residues. The CDR3 reads CASSLTGQAGYTF. Written as DNA, the CDR3 is TGTGCCAGCAGCTTAACCGGACAGGCTGGCTACACCTTC.

This sequence joins TRBV11-2 and TRBJ2-7, with D maybe TRBD2 (6 bases). Trimming pared 0 bases from V and 2 bases from J, leaving 11 bases between. The CDR3 consists of 15 residues. The germline V gene has CDR1 SGHAT and CDR2 FQNNGV. The CDR3 DNA reads TGTGCCAGCAGCTTAGAGCTAGCGAAGACCTACGAGCAGTACTTC. This encodes CASSLELAKTYEQYF.

This clone has a single count. The chain joins TRBV5-4 to TRBJ2-7; 10 bases are shared with TRBD2. Per germline, CDR1 SGHNT and CDR2 YYREEE (reference sequence). V dropped 3 bases and J dropped 7; count of bases not matched to a gene: 4. The CDR3 contains 13 residues. CDR3 region: CASSSRLAGEQYF. CDR3 sequence (DNA): TGTGCCAGCAGCTCGCGACTAGCGGGTGAGCAGTACTTC.

The rearrangement links TRBV2 to TRBJ2-5; D perhaps matches TRBD1 (6 bases). Per the germline V gene, CDR1 is SNHLY and CDR2 is FYNNEI. Deletions cut 5 bases from V and 1 base from J, with 11 bases between. There are 14 residues in the CDR3. CDR3 sequence (DNA): TGTGCCAGCAGTCTCCGGACAGTCCAAGAGACCCAGTACTTC. The encoded protein is CASSLRTVQETQYF.

The chain uses TRBV30 and TRBJ2-1; D is unresolved. Germline V gene lookup returns CDR1 GTSNPN and CDR2 SVGIG (reference sequence). Between the trimmed V and J ends, which lost 4 bases and 12 bases, there was a span of 22 bases. The CDR3 is made up of 14 amino acids. The CDR3 protein is CAWTVIGSAIGQFF. In nucleotides, the CDR3 is TGTGCCTGGACCGTGATCGGGTCCGCAATCGGGCAGTTCTTC.

The J gene is TRBJ2-1, the V gene TRBV7-3; TRBD1 is a possible D gene (6 bases). Germline assignment: CDR1 SGHTA and CDR2 FQGTGA. The CDR3 runs 13 residues. V was pared by 4 bases and J by 5 bases, with 9 bases between. Written as DNA, the CDR3 is TGTGCCAGCAGCTCGCACAGGGACAATGAGCAGTTCTTC. Its translation: CASSSHRDNEQFF. The full variable domain, in which reference TRBV7-3 and TRBJ2-1 provide the parts outside the CDR3, is GAGVSQTPSNKVTEKGKYVELRCDPISGHTALYWYRQSLGQGPEFLIYFQGTGAADDSGLPNDRFFAVRPEGSVSTLKIQRTERGDSAVYLCASSSHRDNEQFFGPGTRLTVL.

The chain employs TRBV7-9 and TRBJ1-2, with 9 bases identical to TRBD1. Trimming took 3 bases from V and 6 from J; bases not matched to a gene: 8. Germline CDR1 and CDR2: SEHNR and FQNEAQ (reference sequence). The CDR3 contains 15 residues. The CDR3 DNA is TGTGCCAGCAGCTTCCGGGACAGGGATTCGGATGGCTACACCTTC. It codes for CASSFRDRDSDGYTF.

This chain uses TRBV3-1 (or the pseudogene TRBV3-2) with TRBJ1-2; 11 bases fit TRBD1. The junction had 5 bases not matched to a gene; V was cut back by 3 bases and J by 5 bases. This CDR3 comprises 15 residues. The germline CDR1 and CDR2 sequences are LGHDT and YNNKEL (reference sequence). CDR3 protein: CASSQDRGHSYGYTF. CDR3 coding DNA: TGTGCCAGCAGCCAGGACAGGGGGCACTCATATGGCTACACCTTC.

The V call is TRBV19, the J call TRBJ2-1; 10 nucleotides match TRBD2. This CDR3 comprises 15 residues. The germline V gene encodes CDR1 LNHDA and CDR2 SQIVND (reference sequence). The V gene end was trimmed by 4 bases and the J gene end by 2 bases; junction bases not matched to a gene: 2. In nucleotides, the CDR3 is TGTGCCAGTAGTACCGGACTAGCGGCCTACAATGAGCAGTTCTTC. Translation gives CASSTGLAAYNEQFF.

J is TRBJ1-2 and V is TRBV6-2 or TRBV6-3; D is possibly TRBD1 (6 bases). The CDR3 length is 12 residues. CDR1 is MNHEY, CDR2 SVGEGT, per germline. The germline V and J ends were trimmed by 3 bases and 9 bases, with 11 bases remaining between them. The CDR3: CASSYQDRSYTF. Here the CDR3 DNA reads TGTGCCAGCAGTTATCAGGACAGAAGCTACACCTTC.